The clone carrying this T cell receptor (beta chain) was picked up a small number of times. Germline V gene lookup returns CDR1 SEHNR and CDR2 FQNEAQ (reference sequence). V lost 5 bases and J 0 bases, leaving 5 bases between the germline ends. The CDR3 totals 13 residues. The data are from a study of blood T cell repertoires in COVID-19. Study-level information: Samples taken during acute and convalescent COVID-19 were collected in the United States, Italy and Spain. From T cells, B-cell-depleted T cells, or PBMCs came the material, which was cDNA or gDNA.

In the original processing: Amplification with reference gene primers provided the estimates of nucleated cell counts. Using immunoSEQ multiplex PCR, the repertoire was profiled, and TCRdb retains in-frame clones only, with some absent. For V, J and clone size, that table is used; D and trimming come from the DNA. The sample records about 80,000 clones, 82% being singletons. Sequencing was carried out using peripheral blood. The chain carries TRBV7-9 and TRBJ1-3; D gene ambiguous. This clonotype was obtained from a human donor in a cohort sampled during active COVID-19. CDR3 sequence reads: CASSPGSGNTIYF. In nucleotides, the CDR3 is TGTGCCAGCAGCCCCGGCTCTGGAAACACCATATATTTT. The whole variable domain, filled in from reference TRBV7-9 and TRBJ1-3, reads DTGVSQNPRHKITKRGQNVTFRCDPISEHNRLYWYRQTLGQGPEFLTYFQNEAQLEKSRLLSDRFSAERPKGSFSTLEIQRTEQGDSAMYLCASSPGSGNTIYFGEGSWLTVV.